A selection of T cell receptor beta chains follows, all from one sample in a study of cytomegalovirus exposure and HLA in healthy donors. Clones were read by immunoSEQ multiplex PCR, and TCRdb kept only the in-frame ones, dropping some. The sample holds 230,000 or so clones, about nine tenths seen once. The sample was PBMCs. Receptors were obtained from a girl aged 2 to 9 in good health and CMV-seronegative. The CDR3 runs from the conserved cysteine through the conserved F or W. Each record gives: V gene, J gene, CDR3 protein.

TRBV15	TRBJ1-2	CATSASGQGYGYTF
TRBV5-4	TRBJ2-1	CASSFDLAGPNEQFF
TRBV10-3	TRBJ2-3	CAIRETGVGTDTQYF
TRBV29-1	TRBJ1-3	CSVEEVRGAFGNTIYF
TRBV12-5	TRBJ1-3	CASEGAQGNTIYF
TRBV4-1	TRBJ2-1	CASSQDIFPKRYNEQFF
TRBV29-1	TRBJ1-2	CSVGQGGYTF
TRBV2	TRBJ1-4	CATLRGTNEKLFF
TRBV6-1	TRBJ2-1	CASYGQGRNEQFF
TRBV10-3	TRBJ2-7	CAISAGGTTISYEQYF
TRBV18	TRBJ2-5	CASSADRVGQYF
TRBV5-4	TRBJ2-7	CASSLKVSSGSHSYEQYF
TRBV27	TRBJ2-6	CASRGNPGQVNSGANVLTF
TRBV5-8	TRBJ1-4	CASAPGAWGNEKLFF
TRBV9	TRBJ2-7	CASSVPVAGGYEQYF
TRBV7-9	TRBJ2-3	CASSFTRSVSTDTQYF
TRBV6-4	TRBJ2-1	CASSDSGTLSYNEQFF
TRBV5-1	TRBJ2-1	CASSLAGASYNEQFF
TRBV19	TRBJ1-5	CAGSRAGSNQPQHF
TRBV29-1	TRBJ1-3	CSVDGQGTGNTIYF
TRBV11-2	TRBJ1-4	CASSLGAGADNEKLFF
TRBV4-1	TRBJ1-4	CASSQEWSSGEKLFF
TRBV9	TRBJ1-3	CASSVSPGTGGNTIYF
TRBV12-5	TRBJ2-1	CASGFAGNEQFF
TRBV5-1	TRBJ1-2	CASSGQTGYPDGYTF
TRBV5-4	TRBJ2-1	CASSLFGQGHNEQFF
TRBV15	TRBJ1-4	CATRQTGADEKLFF
TRBV29-1	TRBJ1-4	CSVVGGRDNEKLFF
TRBV7-9	TRBJ1-2	CASSRTQGEHGYTF
TRBV7-9	TRBJ1-2	CSSSLGTGGIGGYTF
TRBV5-1	TRBJ2-5	CASSLEAITGGALEETQYF
TRBV27	TRBJ2-7	CASSLSGKQYF
TRBV7-8	TRBJ2-5	CASSLALAGGRETQYF
TRBV27	TRBJ1-6	CASSHNRGPSSYNSPLHF
TRBV7-8	TRBJ1-1	CASSLTRGTEAFF
TRBV6-4	TRBJ2-3	CASSSLAGGLPDTQYF
TRBV5-1	TRBJ1-1	CASSSRGQQNTEAFF
TRBV28	TRBJ2-7	CASSSSGTGGYEQYF
TRBV18	TRBJ2-5	CASSLWTGSQETQYF
TRBV6-1	TRBJ1-2	CASRPGQVSYGYTF
TRBV27	TRBJ2-1	CASSISFGSYNEQFF